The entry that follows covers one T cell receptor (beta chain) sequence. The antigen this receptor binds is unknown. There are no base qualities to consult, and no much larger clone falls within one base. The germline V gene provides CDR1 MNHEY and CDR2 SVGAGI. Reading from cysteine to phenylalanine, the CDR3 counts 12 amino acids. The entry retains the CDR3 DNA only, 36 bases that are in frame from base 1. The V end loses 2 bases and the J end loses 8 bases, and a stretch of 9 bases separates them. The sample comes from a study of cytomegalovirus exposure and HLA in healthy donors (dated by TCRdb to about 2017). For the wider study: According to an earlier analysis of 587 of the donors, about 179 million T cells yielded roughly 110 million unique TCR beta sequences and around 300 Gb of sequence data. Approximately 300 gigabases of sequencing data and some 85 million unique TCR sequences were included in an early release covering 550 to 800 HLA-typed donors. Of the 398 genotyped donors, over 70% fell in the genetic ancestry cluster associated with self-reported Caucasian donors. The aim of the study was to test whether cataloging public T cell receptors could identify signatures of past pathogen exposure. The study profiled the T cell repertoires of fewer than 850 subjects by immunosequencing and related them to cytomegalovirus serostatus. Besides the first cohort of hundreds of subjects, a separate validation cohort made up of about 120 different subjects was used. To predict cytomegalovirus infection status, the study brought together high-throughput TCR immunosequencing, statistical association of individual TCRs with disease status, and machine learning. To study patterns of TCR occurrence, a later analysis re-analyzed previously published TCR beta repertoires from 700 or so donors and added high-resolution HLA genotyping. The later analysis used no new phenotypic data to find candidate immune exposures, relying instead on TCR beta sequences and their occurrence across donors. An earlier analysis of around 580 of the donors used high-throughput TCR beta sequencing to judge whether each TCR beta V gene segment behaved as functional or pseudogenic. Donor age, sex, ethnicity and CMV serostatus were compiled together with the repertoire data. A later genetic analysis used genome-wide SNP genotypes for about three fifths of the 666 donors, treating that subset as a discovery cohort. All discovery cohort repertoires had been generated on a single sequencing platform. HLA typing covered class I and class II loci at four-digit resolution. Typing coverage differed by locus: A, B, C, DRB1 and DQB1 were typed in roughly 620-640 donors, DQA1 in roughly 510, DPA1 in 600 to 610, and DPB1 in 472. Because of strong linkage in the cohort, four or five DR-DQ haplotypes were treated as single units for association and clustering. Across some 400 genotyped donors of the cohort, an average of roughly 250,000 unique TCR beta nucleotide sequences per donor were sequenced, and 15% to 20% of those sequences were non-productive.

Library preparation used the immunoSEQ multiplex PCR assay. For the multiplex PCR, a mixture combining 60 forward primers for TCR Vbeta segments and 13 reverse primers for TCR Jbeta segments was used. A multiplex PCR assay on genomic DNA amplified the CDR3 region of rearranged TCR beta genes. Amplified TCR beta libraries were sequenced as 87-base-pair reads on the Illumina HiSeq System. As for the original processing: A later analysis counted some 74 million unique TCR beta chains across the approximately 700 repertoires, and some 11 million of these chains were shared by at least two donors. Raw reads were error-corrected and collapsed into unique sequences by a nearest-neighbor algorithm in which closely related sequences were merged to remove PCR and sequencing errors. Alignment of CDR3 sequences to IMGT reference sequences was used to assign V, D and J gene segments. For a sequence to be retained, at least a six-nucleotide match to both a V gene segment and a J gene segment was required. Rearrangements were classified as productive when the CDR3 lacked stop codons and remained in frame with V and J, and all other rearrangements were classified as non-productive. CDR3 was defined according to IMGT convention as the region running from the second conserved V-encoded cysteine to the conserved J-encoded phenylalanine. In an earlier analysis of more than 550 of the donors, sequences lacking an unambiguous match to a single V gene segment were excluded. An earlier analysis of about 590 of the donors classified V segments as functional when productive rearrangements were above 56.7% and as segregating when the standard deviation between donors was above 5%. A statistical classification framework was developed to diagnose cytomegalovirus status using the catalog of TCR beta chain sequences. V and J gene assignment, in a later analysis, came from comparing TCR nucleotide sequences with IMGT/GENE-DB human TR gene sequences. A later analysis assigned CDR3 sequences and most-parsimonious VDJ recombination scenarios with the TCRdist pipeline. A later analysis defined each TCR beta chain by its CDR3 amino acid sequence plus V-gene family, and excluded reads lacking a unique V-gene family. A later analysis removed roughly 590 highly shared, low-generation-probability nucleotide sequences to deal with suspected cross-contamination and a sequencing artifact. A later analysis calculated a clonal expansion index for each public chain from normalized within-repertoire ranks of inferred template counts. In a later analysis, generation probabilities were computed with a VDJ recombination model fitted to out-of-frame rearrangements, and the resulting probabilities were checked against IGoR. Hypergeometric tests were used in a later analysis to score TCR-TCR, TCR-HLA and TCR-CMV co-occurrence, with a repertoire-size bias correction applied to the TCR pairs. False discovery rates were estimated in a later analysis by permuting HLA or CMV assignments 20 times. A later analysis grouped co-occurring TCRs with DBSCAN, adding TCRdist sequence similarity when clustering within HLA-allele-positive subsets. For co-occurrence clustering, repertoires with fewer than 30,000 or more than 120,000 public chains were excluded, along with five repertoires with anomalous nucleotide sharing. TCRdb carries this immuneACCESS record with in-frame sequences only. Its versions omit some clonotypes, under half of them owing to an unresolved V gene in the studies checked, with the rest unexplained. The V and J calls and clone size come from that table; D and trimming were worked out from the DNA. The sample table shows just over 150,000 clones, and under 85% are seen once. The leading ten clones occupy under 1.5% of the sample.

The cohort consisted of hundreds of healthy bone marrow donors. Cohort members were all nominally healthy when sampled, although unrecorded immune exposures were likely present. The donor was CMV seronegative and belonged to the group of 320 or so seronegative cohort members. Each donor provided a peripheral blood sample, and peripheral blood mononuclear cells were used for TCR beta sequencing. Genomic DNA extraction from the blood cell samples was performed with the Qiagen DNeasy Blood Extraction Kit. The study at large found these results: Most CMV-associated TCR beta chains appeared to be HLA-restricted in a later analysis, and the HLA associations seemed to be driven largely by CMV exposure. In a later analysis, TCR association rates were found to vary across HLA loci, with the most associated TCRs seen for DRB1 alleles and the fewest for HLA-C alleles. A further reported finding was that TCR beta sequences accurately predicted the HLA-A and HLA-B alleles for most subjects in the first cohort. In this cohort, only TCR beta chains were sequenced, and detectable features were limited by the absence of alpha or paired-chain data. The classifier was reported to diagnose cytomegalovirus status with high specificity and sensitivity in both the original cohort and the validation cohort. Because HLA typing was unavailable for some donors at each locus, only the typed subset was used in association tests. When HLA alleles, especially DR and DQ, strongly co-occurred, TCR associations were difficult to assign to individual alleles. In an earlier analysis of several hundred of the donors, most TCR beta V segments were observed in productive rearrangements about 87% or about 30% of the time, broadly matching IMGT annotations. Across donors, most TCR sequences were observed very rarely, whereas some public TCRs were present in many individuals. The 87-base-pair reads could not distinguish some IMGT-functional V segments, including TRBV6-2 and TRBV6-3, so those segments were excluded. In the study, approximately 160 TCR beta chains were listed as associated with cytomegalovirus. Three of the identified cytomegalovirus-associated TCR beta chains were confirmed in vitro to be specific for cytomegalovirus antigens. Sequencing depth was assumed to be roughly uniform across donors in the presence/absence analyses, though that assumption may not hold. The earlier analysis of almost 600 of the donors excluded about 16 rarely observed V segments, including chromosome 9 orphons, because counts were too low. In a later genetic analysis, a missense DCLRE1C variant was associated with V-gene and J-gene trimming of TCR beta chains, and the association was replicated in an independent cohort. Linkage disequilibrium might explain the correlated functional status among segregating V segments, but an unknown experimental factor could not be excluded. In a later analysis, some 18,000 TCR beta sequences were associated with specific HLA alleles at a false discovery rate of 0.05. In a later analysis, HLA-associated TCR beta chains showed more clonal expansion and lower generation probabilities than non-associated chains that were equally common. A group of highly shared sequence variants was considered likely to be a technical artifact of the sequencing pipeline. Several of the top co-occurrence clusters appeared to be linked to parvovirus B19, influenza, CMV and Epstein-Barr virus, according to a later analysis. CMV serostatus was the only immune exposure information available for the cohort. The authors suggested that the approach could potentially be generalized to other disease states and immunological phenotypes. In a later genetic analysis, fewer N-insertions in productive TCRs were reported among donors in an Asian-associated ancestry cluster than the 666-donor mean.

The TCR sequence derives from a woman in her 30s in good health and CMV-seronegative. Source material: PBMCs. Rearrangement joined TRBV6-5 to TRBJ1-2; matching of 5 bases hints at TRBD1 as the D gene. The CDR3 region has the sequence CASSYGAGGYTF. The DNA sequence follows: TGTGCCAGCAGTTACGGGGCGGGAGGCTACACCTTC.